The entry below describes one T cell receptor (beta chain). Its antigen is as yet unknown. The CDR3 is made up of 14 amino acids. V gave up 3 bases and J gave up 13 bases, with 20 bases separating them. The TCR beta cDNA libraries contained unique molecular identifiers. TCRdb re-analysed the PCR reads in MiXCR, keeping a single row per CDR3 protein. The data contain a few hundred thousand distinct CDR3 sequences, roughly 45% of them singletons. This sample is part of a study of post-analysis software for immune sequencing data. Study conclusions and caveats: TRBV5-6, TRBV5-1 and TRBV20-1 belonged to a set of five TRBV segments that were more frequent in patients than controls. The normalized Chao1 diversity of multiple sclerosis patients was significantly lower than that of controls.

The source of this sequence is a girl between 10 and 17 years old with multiple sclerosis. J is TRBJ2-3 and V is TRBV12-3 or TRBV12-4; no clear D. The sequenced material came from blood. This chain's CDR3 is CASSFEVDAFLKYF. As DNA, the CDR3 is TGTGCCAGCAGTTTCGAAGTCGATGCCTTTCTTAAGTATTTT.